This T cell receptor (beta chain) comes out of a study of blood T cell repertoires in COVID-19. At the level of the study: From T cells, B-cell-depleted T cells, or PBMCs came the material, which was cDNA or gDNA.

The germline gives CDR1 MNHNY, CDR2 SVGAGI (reference sequence). The CDR3 extends over 15 amino acids. Trimming removed 4 bases from V and 7 bases from J; junction bases left unmatched: 10. Profiling relied on immunoSEQ multiplex PCR, and the TCRdb table lists in-frame clones only, not all of them. The sample has about 240,000 clones, about four fifths seen once; the top ten hold around 3.5%. The rearrangement joins TRBV6-6 to TRBJ1-2; 9 bases fit TRBD1. The sample comprised peripheral blood. The sequence came from a woman younger than 35 with acute or convalescent COVID-19. The CDR3, as DNA: TGTGCCAGCAGTTCGGGGACAGGGCTTCCGCGTGGCTACACCTTC. It is translated as CASSSGTGLPRGYTF.